These T cell receptor beta chains were read from a single sample in a study of T cell responses to AZD1222 COVID-19 vaccine. Assay used: immunoSEQ multiplex PCR; TCRdb lists only in-frame clones, some missing. Of roughly 180,000 clones in the sample, 94% were seen once. This specimen consisted of peripheral blood, obtained on day 0 of AZD1222 vaccination. The receptors here all came from an adult in good health. Both conserved end residues are part of each CDR3.

cdr3_aa	v_call	j_call
CASSSGLGRETQYF	TRBV6-5	TRBJ2-5
CASSYLKATGTSGVEGFF	TRBV5-1	TRBJ2-1
CASSISGRLDIETQYF	TRBV9	TRBJ2-5
CAWSSTDTGELFF	TRBV30	TRBJ2-2
CASSLIGDGFTEAFF	TRBV11-2	TRBJ1-1
CASSPRDRTYNEQFF	TRBV9	TRBJ2-1
CASSPGQIYTF	TRBV6-5	TRBJ1-2
CASSYRDTRVTEAFF	TRBV5-6	TRBJ1-1
CASSHIQGGTASYEQYF	TRBV14	TRBJ2-7
CARIPGQDSGNTIYF	TRBV6-4	TRBJ1-3
CAISPNPLANYGYTF	TRBV10-3	TRBJ1-2
CASSLGGTTEKLFF	TRBV7-8	TRBJ1-4
CASSLGFSAGSEQFF	TRBV5-1	TRBJ2-1
CASSADTIYNEQFF	TRBV9	TRBJ2-1
CASSTVGLGAQYF	TRBV19	TRBJ2-3
CASSLAGGGSPLHF	TRBV5-5	TRBJ1-6
CASSLSPGAPDTQYF	TRBV27	TRBJ2-3
CAWSVQLSYYGYTF	TRBV30	TRBJ1-2
CASSLAQGAKKETQYF	TRBV5-1	TRBJ2-5
CASSRVGRGHEQYF	TRBV3-1/TRBV3-2	TRBJ2-7
CASSYRRDHNEQFF	TRBV6-5	TRBJ2-1
CATSRDGGGQGSYEQYF	TRBV15	TRBJ2-7
CASGRGRDTQYF	TRBV7-8	TRBJ2-3
CASSLGAGGYTF	TRBV5-5	TRBJ1-2
CASSPAQGYGYTF	TRBV18	TRBJ1-2
CASLLAGEPQPQHF	TRBV28	TRBJ1-5
CASSQDLNYGYTF	TRBV14	TRBJ1-2
CASSPGTGGGTGERNTEAFF	TRBV18	TRBJ1-1
CASFTGTPGANVLTF	TRBV6-5	TRBJ2-6
CASSGTSGDGKFF	TRBV2	TRBJ2-1
CASSITLMSLAYGYTF	TRBV6-2/TRBV6-3	TRBJ1-2